This T cell receptor (beta chain) was recorded in a study of post-analysis software for immune sequencing data. Trimming removed 4 bases from V and 5 bases from J, with 15 bases in between. The CDR3 contains 14 residues. The TCR beta cDNA libraries contained unique molecular identifiers. In TCRdb, the PCR reads were re-called with MiXCR into one record per CDR3 protein. The sample contains hundreds of thousands of distinct CDR3 sequences, around 44% of which appear only once. This clonotype was found a few times. Its antigen is undetermined. Study conclusions and caveats: Comparison of patients with controls showed five TRBV segments more frequent in patients, TRBV5-6, TRBV5-1 and TRBV20-1 among them.

J is TRBJ2-7 and V is TRBV12-3 or TRBV12-4; TRBD2 is a possible D gene (5 bases). The specimen sequenced was blood. This clonotype was obtained from a girl aged 10 to 17 with multiple sclerosis. CDR3 region: CASSSGLARDEQYF. The CDR3 DNA is TGTGCCAGCAGTTCCGGACTGGCCCGGGACGAGCAGTACTTC.